Listed here is a single T cell receptor beta chain. Sequencing was performed with immunoSEQ multiplex PCR; in TCRdb, only in-frame clones are kept and a portion is missing. The sample lists 30,000 to 40,000 clones, about 90% occurring once. The sample comes from a study of T cell changes during pregnancy in multiple sclerosis. The CDR3 spans 16 residues. The V gene end was trimmed by 4 bases and the J gene end by 2 bases; junction bases not matched to a gene: 2. CDR1 SGHVS and CDR2 FNYEAQ come from the germline V gene. The specimen was CD4+ T cells from peripheral blood mononuclear cells, collected in the third trimester of pregnancy. The sequence was collected from a female donor with multiple sclerosis, enrolled in a pregnancy study. The chain carries TRBV7-6 and TRBJ2-1; TRBD2 matches 13 bases. The CDR3 protein is CASSWTSGSAYNEQFF. The CDR3 DNA reads as TGTGCCAGCAGCTGGACTAGCGGGAGCGCCTACAATGAGCAGTTCTTC.